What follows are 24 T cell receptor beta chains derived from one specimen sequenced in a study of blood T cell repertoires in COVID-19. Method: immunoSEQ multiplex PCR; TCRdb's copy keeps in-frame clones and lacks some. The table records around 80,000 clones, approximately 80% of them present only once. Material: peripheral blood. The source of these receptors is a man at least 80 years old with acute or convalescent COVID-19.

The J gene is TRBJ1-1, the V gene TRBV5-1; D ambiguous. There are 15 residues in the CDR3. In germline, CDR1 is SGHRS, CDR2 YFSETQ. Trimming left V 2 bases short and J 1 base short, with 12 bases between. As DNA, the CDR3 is TGCGCCAGCAGCTTTCCTTCAGGATCGAACACTGAAGCTTTCTTT. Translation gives CASSFPSGSNTEAFF.

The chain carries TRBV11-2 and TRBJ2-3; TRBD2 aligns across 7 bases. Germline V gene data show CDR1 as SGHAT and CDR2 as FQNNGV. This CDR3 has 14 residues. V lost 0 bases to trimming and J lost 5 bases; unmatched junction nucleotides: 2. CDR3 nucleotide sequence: TGTGCCAGCAGCTTAGATAAGCGGGGAGATACGCAGTATTTT. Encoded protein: CASSLDKRGDTQYF.

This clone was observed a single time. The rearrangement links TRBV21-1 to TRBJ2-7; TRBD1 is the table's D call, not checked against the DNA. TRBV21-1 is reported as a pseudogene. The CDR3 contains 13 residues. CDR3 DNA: TGTGCCAGTGGGACAGAGGAGTCCTACGAGCAGTACTTC. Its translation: CASGTEESYEQYF.

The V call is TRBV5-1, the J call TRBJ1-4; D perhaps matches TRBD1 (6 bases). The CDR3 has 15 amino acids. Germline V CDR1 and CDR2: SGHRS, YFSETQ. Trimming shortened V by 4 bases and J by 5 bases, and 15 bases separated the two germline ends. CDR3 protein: CASSTSGTPNEKLFF. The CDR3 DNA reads TGCGCCAGCAGCACTTCCGGGACACCGAATGAAAAACTGTTTTTT. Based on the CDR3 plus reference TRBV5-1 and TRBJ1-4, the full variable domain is KAGVTQTPRYLIKTRGQQVTLSCSPISGHRSVSWYQQTPGQGLQFLFEYFSETQRNKGNFPGRFSGRQFSNSRSEMNVSTLELGDSALYLCASSTSGTPNEKLFFGSGTQLSVL.

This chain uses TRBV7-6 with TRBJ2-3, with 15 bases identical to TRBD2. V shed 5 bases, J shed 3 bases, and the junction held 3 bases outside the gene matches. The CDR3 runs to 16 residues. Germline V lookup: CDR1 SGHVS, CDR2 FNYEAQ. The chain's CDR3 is CASSPGLAGGTDTQYF. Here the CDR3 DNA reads TGTGCCAGCAGCCCCGGACTAGCGGGGGGGACAGATACGCAGTATTTT.

The CDR3 spells CASSRRTGGSYTDTQYF. For the CDR3, the DNA is TGTGCCAGCAGCCGCCGGACAGGGGGCTCTTACACAGATACGCAGTATTTT. The chain couples TRBV13 to TRBJ2-3; 11 bases agree with TRBD1. CDR3 length: 17 residues. Germline CDR1 reads PRHDT; CDR2 reads FYEKMQ (reference sequence). J lost 2 bases, V lost 5 bases, and 9 bases had no gene match.

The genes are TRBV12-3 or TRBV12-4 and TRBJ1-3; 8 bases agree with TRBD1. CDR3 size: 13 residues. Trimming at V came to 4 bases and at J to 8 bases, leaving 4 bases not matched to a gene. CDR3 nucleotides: TGTGCCAGCAGTTCGGACAGGGCAGACACCATATATTTT. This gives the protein CASSSDRADTIYF.

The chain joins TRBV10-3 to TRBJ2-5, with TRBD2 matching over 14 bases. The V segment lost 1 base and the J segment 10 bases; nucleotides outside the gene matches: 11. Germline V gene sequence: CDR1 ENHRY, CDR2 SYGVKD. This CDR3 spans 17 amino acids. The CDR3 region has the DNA TGTGCCATCAGTGAGTTTGGGACTAGCGGGGGAGAACTCCGCCAGTACTTC. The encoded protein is CAISEFGTSGGELRQYF.

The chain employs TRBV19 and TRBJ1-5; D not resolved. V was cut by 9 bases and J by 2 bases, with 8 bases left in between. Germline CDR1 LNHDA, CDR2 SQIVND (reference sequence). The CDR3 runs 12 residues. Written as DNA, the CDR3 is TGTGCCAGCGGAGACGGCAATCAGCCCCAGCATTTT. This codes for CASGDGNQPQHF.

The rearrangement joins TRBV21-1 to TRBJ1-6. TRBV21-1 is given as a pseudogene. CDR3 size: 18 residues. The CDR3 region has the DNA TGTGCCAGCAGCAAAGATAACACTTGGAGCTCCTATAATTCACCCCTCCACTTT. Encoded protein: CASSKDNTWSSYNSPLHF.

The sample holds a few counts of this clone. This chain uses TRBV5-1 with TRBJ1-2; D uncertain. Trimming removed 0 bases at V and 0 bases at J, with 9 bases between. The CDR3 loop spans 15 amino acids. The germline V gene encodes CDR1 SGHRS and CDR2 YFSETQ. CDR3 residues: CASSLGGYSNYGYTF. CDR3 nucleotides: TGCGCCAGCAGCTTGGGAGGGTACTCTAACTATGGCTACACCTTC.

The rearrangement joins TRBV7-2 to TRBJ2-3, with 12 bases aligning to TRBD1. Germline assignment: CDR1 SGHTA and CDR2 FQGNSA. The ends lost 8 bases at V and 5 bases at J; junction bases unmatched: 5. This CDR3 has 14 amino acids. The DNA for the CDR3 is TGTGCCAGCTCGGGACAGGGGGCGGGAGATACGCAGTATTTT. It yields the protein CASSGQGAGDTQYF.

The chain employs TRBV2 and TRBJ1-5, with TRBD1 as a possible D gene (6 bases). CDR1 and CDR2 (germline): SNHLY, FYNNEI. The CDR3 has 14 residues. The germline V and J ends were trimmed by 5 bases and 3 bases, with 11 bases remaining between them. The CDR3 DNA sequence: TGTGCCAGCAGTCCACAGGGCTACAATCAGCCCCAGCATTTT. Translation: CASSPQGYNQPQHF. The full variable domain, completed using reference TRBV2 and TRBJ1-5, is EPEVTQTPSHQVTQMGQEVILRCVPISNHLYFYWYRQILGQKVEFLVSFYNNEISEKSEIFDDQFSVERPDGSNFTLKIRSTKLEDSAMYFCASSPQGYNQPQHFGDGTRLSIL.

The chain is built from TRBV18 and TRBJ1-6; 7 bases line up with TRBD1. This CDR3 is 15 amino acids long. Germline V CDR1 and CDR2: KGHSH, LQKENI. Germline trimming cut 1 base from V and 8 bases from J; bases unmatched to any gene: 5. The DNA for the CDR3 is TGTGCCAGCTCACCACGACAGGGTACGGATTCACCCCTCCACTTT. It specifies CASSPRQGTDSPLHF.

In DNA, the CDR3 is TGTGCCAGTAGTATAGATCAGCCAGGGGAGAATGAGCAGTTCTTC. It translates to CASSIDQPGENEQFF. The chain recombines TRBV19 with TRBJ2-1; D might be TRBD1 (6 bases). Germline CDR1 is LNHDA and CDR2 is SQIVND (reference sequence). The ends were cut back, 0 bases at V and 7 bases at J, with 13 bases in the middle. The CDR3 covers 15 residues.

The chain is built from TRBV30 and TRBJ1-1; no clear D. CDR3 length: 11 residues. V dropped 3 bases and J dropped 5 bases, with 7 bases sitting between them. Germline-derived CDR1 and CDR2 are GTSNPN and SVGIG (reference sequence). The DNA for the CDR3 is TGTGCCTGGAGGATGAGTACTGAAGCTTTCTTT. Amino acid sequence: CAWRMSTEAFF. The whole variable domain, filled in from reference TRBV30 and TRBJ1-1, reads SQTIHQWPATLVQPVGSPLSLECTVEGTSNPNLYWYRQAAGRGLQLLFYSVGIGQISSEVPQNLSASRPQDRQFILSSKKLLLSDSGFYLCAWRMSTEAFFGQGTRLTVV.

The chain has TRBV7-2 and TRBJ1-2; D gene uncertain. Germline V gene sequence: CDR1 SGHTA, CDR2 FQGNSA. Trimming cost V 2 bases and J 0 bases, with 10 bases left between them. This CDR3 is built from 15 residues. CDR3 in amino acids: CASSLLGQANYGYTF. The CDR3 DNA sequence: TGTGCCAGCAGCTTACTGGGCCAGGCTAACTATGGCTACACCTTC.

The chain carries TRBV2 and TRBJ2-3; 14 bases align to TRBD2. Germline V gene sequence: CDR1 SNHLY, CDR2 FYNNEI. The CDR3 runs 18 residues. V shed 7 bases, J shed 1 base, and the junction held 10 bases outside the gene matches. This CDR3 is CASNGLAGGTTRTDTQYF. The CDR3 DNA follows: TGTGCCAGCAACGGACTAGCGGGGGGCACCACTCGCACAGATACGCAGTATTTT.

As DNA, the CDR3 is TGTGCCACCAGTCAGGGGGGTCGGGACACCGGGGAGCTGTTTTTT. Residues: CATSQGGRDTGELFF. V and J are TRBV24-1 and TRBJ2-2, with D possibly matching TRBD1 (7 bases). Trimming left V 6 bases short and J 3 bases short, with 13 bases between. Per germline, CDR1 KGHDR and CDR2 SFDVKD. The CDR3 is made up of 15 amino acids.

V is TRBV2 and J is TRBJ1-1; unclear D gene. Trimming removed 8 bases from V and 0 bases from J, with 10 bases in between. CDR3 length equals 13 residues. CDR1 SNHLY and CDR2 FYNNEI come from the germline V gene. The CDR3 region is CASGGEMNTEAFF. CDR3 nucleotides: TGTGCCAGCGGCGGAGAGATGAACACTGAAGCTTTCTTT.

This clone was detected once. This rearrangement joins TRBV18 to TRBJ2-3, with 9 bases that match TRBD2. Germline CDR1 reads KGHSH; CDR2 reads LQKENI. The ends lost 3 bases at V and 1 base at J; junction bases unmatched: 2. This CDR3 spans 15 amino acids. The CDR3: CASSPSGGRTDTQYF. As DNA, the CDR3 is TGTGCCAGCTCACCGAGCGGGGGGCGCACAGATACGCAGTATTTT. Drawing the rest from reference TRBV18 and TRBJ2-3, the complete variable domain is NAGVMQNPRHLVRRRGQEARLRCSPMKGHSHVYWYRQLPEEGLKFMVYLQKENIIDESGMPKERFSAEFPKEGPSILRIQQVVRGDSAAYFCASSPSGGRTDTQYFGPGTRLTVL.

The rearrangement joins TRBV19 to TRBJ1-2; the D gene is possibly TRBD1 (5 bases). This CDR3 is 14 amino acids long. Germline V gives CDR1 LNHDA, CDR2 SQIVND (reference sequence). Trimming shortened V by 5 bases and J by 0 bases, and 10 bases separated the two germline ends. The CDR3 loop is CASSPRTTNYGYTF. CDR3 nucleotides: TGTGCCAGTAGTCCACGGACAACTAACTATGGCTACACCTTC.

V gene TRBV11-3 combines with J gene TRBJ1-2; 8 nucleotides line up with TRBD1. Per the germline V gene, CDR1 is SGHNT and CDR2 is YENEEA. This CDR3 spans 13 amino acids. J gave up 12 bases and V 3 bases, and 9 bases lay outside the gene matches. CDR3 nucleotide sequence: TGTGCCAGCAGCTTTGGCTCCAGGGGGCCGGACACCTTC. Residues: CASSFGSRGPDTF.

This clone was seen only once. CDR3 amino acids: CASSLGRGPYNEQFF. The CDR3 region has the DNA TGTGCCAGCAGCTTAGGCAGGGGGCCCTACAATGAGCAGTTCTTC. The chain links TRBV7-9 to TRBJ2-1; 8 bases are shared with TRBD1. Germline CDR1 reads SEHNR; CDR2 reads FQNEAQ (reference sequence). The V and J ends lost 1 base and 2 bases, in that order; junction bases with no gene match: 1. This CDR3 comprises 15 residues.